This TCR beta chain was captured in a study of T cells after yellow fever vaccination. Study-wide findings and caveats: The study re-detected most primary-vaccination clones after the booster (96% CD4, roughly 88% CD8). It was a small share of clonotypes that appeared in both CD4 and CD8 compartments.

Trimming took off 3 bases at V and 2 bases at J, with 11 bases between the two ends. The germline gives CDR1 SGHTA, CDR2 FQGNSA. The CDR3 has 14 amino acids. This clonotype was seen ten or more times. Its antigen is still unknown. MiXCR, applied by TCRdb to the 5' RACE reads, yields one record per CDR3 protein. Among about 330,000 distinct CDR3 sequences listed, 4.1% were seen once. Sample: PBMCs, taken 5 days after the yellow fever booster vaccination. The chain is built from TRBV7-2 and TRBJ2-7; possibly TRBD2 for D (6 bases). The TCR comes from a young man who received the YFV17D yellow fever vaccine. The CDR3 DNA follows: TGTGCCAGCAGCTTCAACGGGGGACCCTACGAGCAGTACTTC. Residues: CASSFNGGPYEQYF.